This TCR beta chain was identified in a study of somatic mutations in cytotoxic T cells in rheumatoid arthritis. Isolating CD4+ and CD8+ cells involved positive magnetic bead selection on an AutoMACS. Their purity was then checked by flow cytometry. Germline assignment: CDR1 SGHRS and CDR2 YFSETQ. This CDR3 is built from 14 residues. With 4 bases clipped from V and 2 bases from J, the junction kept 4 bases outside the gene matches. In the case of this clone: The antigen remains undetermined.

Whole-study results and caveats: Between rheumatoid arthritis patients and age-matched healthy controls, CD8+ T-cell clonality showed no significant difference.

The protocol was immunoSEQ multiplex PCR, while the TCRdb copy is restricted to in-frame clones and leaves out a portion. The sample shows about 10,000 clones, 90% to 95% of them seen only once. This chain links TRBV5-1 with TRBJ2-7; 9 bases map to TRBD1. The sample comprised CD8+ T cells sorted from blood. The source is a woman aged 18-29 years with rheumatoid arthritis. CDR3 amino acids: CASSTDRGTYEQYF. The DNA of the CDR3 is TGCGCCAGCAGCACGGACAGGGGAACCTACGAGCAGTACTTC.